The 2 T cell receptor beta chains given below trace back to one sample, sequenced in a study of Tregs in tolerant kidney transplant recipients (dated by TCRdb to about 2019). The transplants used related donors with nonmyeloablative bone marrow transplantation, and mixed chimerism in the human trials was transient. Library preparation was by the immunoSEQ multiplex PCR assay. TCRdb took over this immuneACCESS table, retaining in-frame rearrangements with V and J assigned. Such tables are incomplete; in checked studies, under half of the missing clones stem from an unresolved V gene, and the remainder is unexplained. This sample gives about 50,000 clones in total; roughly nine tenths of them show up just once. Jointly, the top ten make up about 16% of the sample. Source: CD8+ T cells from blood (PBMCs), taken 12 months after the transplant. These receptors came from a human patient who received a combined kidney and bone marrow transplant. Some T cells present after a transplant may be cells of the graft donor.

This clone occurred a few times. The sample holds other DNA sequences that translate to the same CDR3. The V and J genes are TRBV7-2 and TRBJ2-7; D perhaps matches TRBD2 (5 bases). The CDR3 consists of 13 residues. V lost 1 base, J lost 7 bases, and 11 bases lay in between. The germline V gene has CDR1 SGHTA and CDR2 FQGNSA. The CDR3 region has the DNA TGTGCCAGCAGCTTAGTCCCAGCGGAGGAGCAGTACTTC. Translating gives CASSLVPAEEQYF.

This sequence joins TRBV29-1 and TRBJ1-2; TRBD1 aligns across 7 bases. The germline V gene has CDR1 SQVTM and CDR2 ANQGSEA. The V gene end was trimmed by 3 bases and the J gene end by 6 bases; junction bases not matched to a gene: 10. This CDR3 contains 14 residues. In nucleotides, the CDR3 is TGCAGCGTTGAGGCCATGGACAGGCTCGATGGCTACACCTTC. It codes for CSVEAMDRLDGYTF. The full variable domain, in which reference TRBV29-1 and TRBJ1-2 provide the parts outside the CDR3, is SAVISQKPSRDICQRGTSLTIQCQVDSQVTMMFWYRQQPGQSLTLIATANQGSEATYESGFVIDKFPISRPNLTFSTLTVSNMSPEDSSIYLCSVEAMDRLDGYTFGSGTRLTVV.